This T cell receptor (beta chain) was profiled in a study of T-cell reconstitution after alpha-beta-depleted transplantation in children. Whole-study results and caveats: As was reported, about two months after transplant, alpha-beta T cells came from several hundred expanded graft clones.

This clonotype was found many times. Its target is not known. Unique molecular identifiers were incorporated during preparation of the TCRbeta library. MiXCR was run by TCRdb on the PCR reads, yielding one entry per CDR3 protein. The sample lists about 460,000 distinct CDR3 sequences; 8% to 11% were seen once. Per the germline V gene, CDR1 is SEHNR and CDR2 is FQNEAQ (reference sequence). This CDR3 has 13 amino acids. Trimming took 4 bases from V and 8 from J; bases not matched to a gene: 6. The V gene is TRBV7-9, the J gene TRBJ1-2; 8 bases fit TRBD1. The material sequenced was PBMCs, taken before TCRalphabeta/CD19-depleted stem cell transplant. This clonotype was obtained from a child aged 2 to 15 with inherited bone marrow failure, due to receive a stem cell transplant. CDR3 residues: CASSSDRVGGYTF. The CDR3 DNA reads TGTGCCAGCAGCTCGGACAGGGTCGGGGGCTACACCTTC.